One and the same sample provided the 28 T cell receptor beta chains below, sequenced in a study of tumor and adjacent non-tumor tissue in lung cancer. This sample's RNA came from whole unsorted tissue. A modified ARM-PCR protocol with three rounds of nested PCR amplified TCRbeta. MiXCR was run by TCRdb on the multiplex PCR reads, yielding one entry per CDR3 protein. The sample comprises roughly 120,000 distinct CDR3 sequences, around 80% of which are singletons, and about 40% rests with the top ten. The sequenced sample consisted of lung tumor tissue. Receptor source: a woman aged 55-69 years with non-small cell lung cancer.

V usage is TRBV20-1 and J usage is TRBJ1-5, with unresolved D. The germline gives CDR1 DFQATT, CDR2 SNEGSKA (reference sequence). The CDR3 extends over 15 amino acids. Deletions cut 4 bases from V and 7 bases from J, with 20 bases between. The CDR3 is CSATSSSGSDQPQHF. The CDR3 DNA follows: TGCAGTGCTACTTCGAGCTCGGGGTCAGACCAGCCCCAGCATTTT.

This clonotype was recorded many times. The chain joins TRBV20-1 to TRBJ2-7, with D tentatively TRBD2 (5 bases). V lost 6 bases and J 0 bases, leaving 9 bases between the germline ends. Germline-derived CDR1 and CDR2 are DFQATT and SNEGSKA (reference sequence). The CDR3 has 12 amino acids. The CDR3 DNA sequence: TGCAGTGCCGGGGAGAGCTCCTACGAGCAGTACTTC. Protein product: CSAGESSYEQYF.

The CDR3 DNA reads TGTGCCAGCAGTTACTCCGGAGCTAACTATGGCTACACCTTC. As protein: CASSYSGANYGYTF. V and J are TRBV6-5 and TRBJ1-2, with D unclear. The germline CDR1 and CDR2 sequences are MNHEY and SVGAGI. The V and J ends lost 0 bases and 0 bases respectively, with 5 bases between them. The CDR3 has 14 residues.

This clonotype showed up just once. Relative to the germline gene, one junction end is altered; a read error may explain this. The V and J genes are TRBV6-4 and TRBJ2-1, with TRBD2 matching over 9 bases. CDR3 length: 15 amino acids. The germline gives CDR1 MRHNA, CDR2 SNTAGT. The CDR3 coding sequence is TGTGCCAGCAGTACTAGCGGGTGGACCTACAATGATCAGTTCTTC. It yields the protein CASSTSGWTYNDQFF.

About this clonotype: One end of the junction fails to match germline, which may point to a read error. This rearrangement joins TRBV5-4 to TRBJ2-5; 9 bases line up with TRBD1. The CDR3 runs 15 residues. Germline assignment: CDR1 SGHNT and CDR2 YYREEE (reference sequence). The CDR3 DNA reads as TGTGCCAGCGGCAACGACAGGGGGTTGATAGAGACCCAGTACTTT. Amino acid sequence: CASGNDRGLIETQYF.

The chain has TRBV6-5 and TRBJ1-5, with D possibly TRBD1 on 5 matching bases. The CDR3 contains 14 residues. Per germline, CDR1 MNHEY and CDR2 SVGAGI. V lost 10 bases to trimming and J lost 6 bases, with 19 bases between them. The DNA of the CDR3 is TGTGCCAACTCGGACGAGGGGTCCGGTCAGCCCCAGCATTTT. Its protein product is CANSDEGSGQPQHF.

In its sample, this clonotype was seen a few times. V usage is TRBV5-6 and J usage is TRBJ2-2; D could derive from TRBD1 or TRBD2 (6 bases each). Trimming took 0 bases from V and 6 from J, leaving 9 bases between them. This CDR3 region has 14 residues. Germline CDR1 reads SGHDT; CDR2 reads YYEEEE. CDR3 in amino acids: CASSLVEGAGELFF. CDR3 coding DNA: TGTGCCAGCAGCTTGGTGGAGGGGGCCGGGGAGCTGTTTTTT. Full variable domain (remainder filled in from reference TRBV5-6 and TRBJ2-2): DAGVTQSPTHLIKTRGQQVTLRCSPKSGHDTVSWYQQALGQGPQFIFQYYEEEERQRGNFPDRFSGHQFPNYSSELNVNALLLGDSALYLCASSLVEGAGELFFGEGSRLTVL.

Of note for this clonotype: Relative to the germline gene, one junction end is altered; a read error may explain this. J is TRBJ2-7 and V is TRBV4-1; D remains unclear. This CDR3 has 13 amino acids. Per the germline V gene, CDR1 is MGHRA and CDR2 is YSYEKL. The CDR3 spells CASRQDRSVEQYF. The CDR3 coding sequence is TGCGCCAGCAGACAAGATAGGTCAGTCGAGCAATACTTC.

In the case of this clonotype: A read error may account for a junction end that differs from germline. The chain combines TRBV11-3 with TRBJ1-3, with D possibly matching TRBD1 (5 bases). This CDR3 region has 13 residues. The germline gives CDR1 SGHNT, CDR2 YENEEA. The CDR3 nucleotides read TGTGCCATCCGGGGGGACTCTGTAAACACCATATATTTT. It specifies CAIRGDSVNTIYF.

In the case of this clonotype: At one of its ends the junction is not consistent with the germline gene, which may arise from a read error. The chain links TRBV7-8 to TRBJ1-4; D is undetermined. CDR1 is SGHVS, CDR2 FQNEAQ, per germline. This CDR3 contains 15 residues. CDR3 residues: CARSLLGQLNEKLFF. CDR3 nucleotides: TGTGCCAGGAGCTTACTCGGCCAGCTAAATGAAAAACTGTTTTTT.

A remark on this clonotype: A much larger clonotype is one base distant, so this may be a read error. The V and J genes are TRBV20-1 and TRBJ2-3; tentative D call: TRBD2 (6 bases). Germline CDR1 DFQATT, CDR2 SNEGSKA (reference sequence). V was cut by 6 bases and J by 4 bases, with 20 bases left in between. The CDR3 extends over 15 amino acids. CDR3 in DNA: TGCAGTGCCAAGACTAGTCGCTATTACTCAGATACGCAGTATTTT. Its protein product is CSAKTSRYYSDTQYF.

On this clonotype itself: Since the CDR3 does not end with the conserved phenylalanine or tryptophan, this likely comes from a read error. The rearrangement links TRBV12-3 or TRBV12-4 to TRBJ2-3; no clear D. This CDR3 has 14 amino acids. Between the trimmed V and J ends, which lost 0 bases and 2 bases, there was a span of 6 bases. The CDR3 DNA is TGTGCCAGCAGTTTAGCGGATTCCACAGATACGCAGTATTAT. As protein: CASSLADSTDTQYY.

Points on this clonotype: This CDR3 is missing its conserved last phenylalanine or tryptophan, likely due to a read error. The limits of the CDR3 on the DNA are not certain, so only TCRdb's listed CDR3 is given. The chain uses TRBV6-5 and TRBJ1-1; the tabulated D call, TRBD1, remains unverified against the DNA. The germline gives CDR1 MNHEY, CDR2 SVGAGI. The CDR3 adds up to 15 amino acids, both ends counted. The CDR3 loop reads CASRDTGGWSTETFL.

With respect to this clonotype: This may arise from a read error, as a much more abundant clone is one base away. This chain connects TRBV2 to TRBJ2-2; D ambiguous. In germline, CDR1 is SNHLY, CDR2 FYNNEI. Trimming took off 9 bases at V and 2 bases at J, with 7 bases between the two ends. CDR3 size: 12 residues. CDR3 residues: CASLTNTGELFF. CDR3 nucleotide sequence: TGTGCCAGTCTAACTAACACCGGGGAGCTGTTTTTT.

The chain recombines TRBV11-2 with TRBJ2-5; 10 bases line up with TRBD1. The CDR3 is 15 residues long. The germline V gene has CDR1 SGHAT and CDR2 FQNNGV. The CDR3 DNA is TGTACCATCAGCTCGACAGGGACAGGGGTCGGGACCCAGTACTTC. It codes for CTISSTGTGVGTQYF.

As regards this clonotype: One junction end does not reproduce the germline sequence, and a read error may be involved. V is TRBV4-3 and J is TRBJ2-1; 8 bases fit TRBD2. The CDR3 contains 16 residues. The germline CDR1 and CDR2 sequences are LGHNA and YSLEER. For the CDR3, the DNA is TGCGCCAGCAGCCAAGGGACTAGCAGGAGGTTGAATAAGCAATTCTTC. It specifies CASSQGTSRRLNKQFF.

This clonotype was recorded a few times. The germline gene is not matched at one end of the junction; a read error may be the cause. The V and J genes are TRBV6-2 or TRBV6-3 and TRBJ2-1; 10 nucleotides line up with TRBD2. CDR1 MNHEY and CDR2 SVGEGT come from the germline V gene. This CDR3 has 15 amino acids. CDR3 sequence reads: CASSPSGSSYNEQLF. The CDR3 nucleotides are TGTGCCAGCAGTCCTAGCGGGAGCTCCTACAATGAGCAGCTCTTC.

Points on this clonotype: The CDR3 does not end in the conserved phenylalanine or tryptophan, so this is likely a read error. The chain couples TRBV11-2 to TRBJ2-7; D is uncertain. CDR3 length: 12 amino acids. The germline V gene has CDR1 SGHAT and CDR2 FQNNGV. CDR3 amino acids: CANSLELTEQYL. CDR3 nucleotide sequence: TGTGCCAACAGCTTAGAGTTGACCGAGCAGTACTTA.

On this clonotype: The junction departs from germline at one end; a sequencing error may be responsible. This sequence joins TRBV6-6 and TRBJ2-1, with 9 bases matching TRBD2. CDR3 length equals 13 residues. Looked up from germline, CDR1 is MNHNY and CDR2 is SVGAGI (reference sequence). The CDR3 sequence is CASSQSGRCEPFF. DNA for the CDR3: TGTGCCAGCAGTCAGAGCGGGAGGTGTGAGCCGTTCTTC.

This chain uses TRBV20-1 with TRBJ2-7; TRBD2 is a possible D gene (5 bases). V lost 2 bases to trimming and J lost 2 bases, with 13 bases between them. There are 14 residues in the CDR3. Germline V CDR1 and CDR2: DFQATT, SNEGSKA (reference sequence). The CDR3 protein is CSARRLSATYEQYF. The CDR3 nucleotides read TGCAGTGCTAGACGACTATCGGCGACCTACGAGCAGTACTTC.

Concerning this clonotype: The junction does not match germline at one end; this may be a read error. The CDR3 sequence: CASSYSSSGNSIYF. The CDR3 DNA reads as TGTGCCAGCAGTTACTCGAGCTCTGGAAACTCCATATATTTT. The chain has TRBV6-2 or TRBV6-3 and TRBJ1-3; the D is unclear. This CDR3 has 14 amino acids. Germline CDR1 and CDR2: MNHEY and SVGEGT.

A note on this clonotype: This may come from a read error, since a much larger clone is one base off. The CDR3 does not end in the conserved phenylalanine or tryptophan, so this is likely a read error. The chain carries TRBV6-1 and TRBJ2-7, with a tentative D call TRBD1 (5 bases). There are 13 residues in the CDR3. Germline values: CDR1 MNHNS, CDR2 SASEGT. Trimming stripped 4 bases from V and 1 base from J, with 8 bases between. CDR3 sequence reads: CASSGQLSYEQYL. CDR3 nucleotides: TGTGCCAGCAGTGGACAGCTTTCCTACGAGCAGTACCTC.

This clonotype occurred a few times. The chain uses TRBV21-1 and TRBJ1-2; TRBD1, as called in the table, went unchecked against the DNA. TRBV21-1 is a known pseudogene. The CDR3 extends over 15 amino acids. The CDR3 is CASSKDERGSYGYTF. DNA for the CDR3: TGTGCCAGCAGCAAAGACGAGAGGGGGAGTTATGGCTACACCTTC.

Regarding this clonotype: One end of the junction varies from germline; a read error may be responsible. The chain recombines TRBV11-3 with TRBJ1-1; D uncertain. The V gene's germline CDR1 is SGHNT and CDR2 YENEEA. CDR3 length equals 15 residues. The CDR3 spells CASGSTWTVNTEAFF. The CDR3 nucleotides are TGTGCCAGCGGCTCAACTTGGACGGTGAACACTGAAGCATTCTTT.

With respect to this clonotype: A read error may be the cause here, since a much bigger clone is one base away. This chain joins TRBV5-5 and TRBJ2-7; D may be TRBD2 (5 bases). In germline, CDR1 is SGHKS, CDR2 YYEKEE (reference sequence). V was pared by 3 bases and J by 0 bases, with 10 bases between. The CDR3 sequence is 14 residues long. The CDR3 DNA reads as TGTGCCAGCAGCTCGAGGCTAGCCTCCTACGAGCAGTACTTC. Its protein is CASSSRLASYEQYF.

On this clonotype: Since the CDR3 does not end with the conserved phenylalanine or tryptophan, this likely comes from a read error. The rearrangement links TRBV6-5 to TRBJ1-1, with no clear D. The CDR3 covers 14 residues. V was trimmed by 6 bases and J by 2 bases, leaving 13 bases between them. CDR1 and CDR2 from the germline V gene are MNHEY and SVGAGI. This chain's CDR3 is CASRSHSQNTEAFC. CDR3 coding DNA: TGTGCCAGCAGATCCCACTCTCAAAACACTGAAGCTTTCTGT.

The chain is built from TRBV6-2 or TRBV6-3 and TRBJ2-7; weak D call: TRBD2 (6 bases). CDR3 length equals 15 residues. The germline V gene has CDR1 MNHEY and CDR2 SVGEGT. With 4 bases removed from V and 3 bases from J, the gap between germline ends came to 16 bases. Here the CDR3 DNA reads TGTGCCAGCAGTTGCCGGGACGGGAGCGTCTACGAGCAGTACTTC. Amino acids: CASSCRDGSVYEQYF.

As regards this clonotype: A much larger clone sits a single nucleotide away, making a read error possible. V and J are TRBV6-2 or TRBV6-3 and TRBJ2-5; D not certain. The CDR3 is 14 amino acids. Trimming pared 8 bases from V and 4 bases from J, leaving 17 bases between. Germline V gene data show CDR1 as MNHEY and CDR2 as SVGEGT. The CDR3 protein is CASLKIIPSETQYF. The DNA for the CDR3 is TGTGCCAGCCTGAAGATAATCCCATCAGAGACCCAGTACTTC.